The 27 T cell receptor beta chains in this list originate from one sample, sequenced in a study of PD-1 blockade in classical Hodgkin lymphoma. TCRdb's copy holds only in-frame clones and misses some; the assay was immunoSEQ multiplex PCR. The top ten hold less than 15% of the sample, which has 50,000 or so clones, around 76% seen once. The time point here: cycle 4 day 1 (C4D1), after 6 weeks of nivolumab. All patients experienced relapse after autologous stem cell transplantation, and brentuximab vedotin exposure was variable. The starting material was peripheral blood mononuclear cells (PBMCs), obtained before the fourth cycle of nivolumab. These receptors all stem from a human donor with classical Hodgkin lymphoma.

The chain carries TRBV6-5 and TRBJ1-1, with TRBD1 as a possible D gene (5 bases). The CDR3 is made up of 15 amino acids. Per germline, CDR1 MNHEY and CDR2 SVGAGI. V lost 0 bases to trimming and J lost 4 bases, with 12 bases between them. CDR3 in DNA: TGTGCCAGCAGTTACTCTCCGGGGCGGGGCACTGAAGCTTTCTTT. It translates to CASSYSPGRGTEAFF.

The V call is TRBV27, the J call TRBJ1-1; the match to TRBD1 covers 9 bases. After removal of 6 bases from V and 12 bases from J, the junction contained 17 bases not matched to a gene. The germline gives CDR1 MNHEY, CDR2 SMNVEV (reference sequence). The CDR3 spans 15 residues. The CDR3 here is CASSPPTGGRGVPFF. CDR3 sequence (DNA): TGTGCCAGCAGCCCGCCAACAGGGGGCAGGGGGGTACCTTTCTTT.

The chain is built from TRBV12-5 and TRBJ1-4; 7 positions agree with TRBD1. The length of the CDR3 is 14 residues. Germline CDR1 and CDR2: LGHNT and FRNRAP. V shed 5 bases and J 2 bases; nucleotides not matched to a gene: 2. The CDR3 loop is CASGLTGTNEKLFF. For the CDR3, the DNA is TGTGCTAGTGGTCTGACAGGGACTAATGAAAAACTGTTTTTT.

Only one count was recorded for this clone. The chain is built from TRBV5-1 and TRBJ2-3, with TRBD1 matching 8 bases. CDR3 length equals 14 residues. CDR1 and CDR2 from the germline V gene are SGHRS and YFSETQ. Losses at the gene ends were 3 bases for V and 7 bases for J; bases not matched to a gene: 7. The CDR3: CASSYTTGAYTQYF. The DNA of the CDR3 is TGCGCCAGCAGCTACACGACAGGGGCCTATACGCAGTATTTT.

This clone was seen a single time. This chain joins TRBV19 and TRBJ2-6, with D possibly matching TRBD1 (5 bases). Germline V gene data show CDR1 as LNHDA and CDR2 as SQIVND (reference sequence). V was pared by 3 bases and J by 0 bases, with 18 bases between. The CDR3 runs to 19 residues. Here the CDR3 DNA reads TGTGCCAGTAGTATGGGGCGGCCAGGCGCTTACTCTGGGGCCAACGTCCTGACTTTC. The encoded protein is CASSMGRPGAYSGANVLTF. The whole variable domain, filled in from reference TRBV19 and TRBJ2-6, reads DGGITQSPKYLFRKEGQNVTLSCEQNLNHDAMYWYRQDPGQGLRLIYYSQIVNDFQKGDIAEGYSVSREKKESFPLTVTSAQKNPTAFYLCASSMGRPGAYSGANVLTFGAGSRLTVL.

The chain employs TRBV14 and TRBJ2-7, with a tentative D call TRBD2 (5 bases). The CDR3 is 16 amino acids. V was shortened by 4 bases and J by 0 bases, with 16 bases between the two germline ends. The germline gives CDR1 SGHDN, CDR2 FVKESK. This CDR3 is CASSLTFDGGSYEQYF. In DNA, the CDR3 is TGTGCCAGCAGCCTAACATTTGACGGAGGCTCCTACGAGCAGTACTTC.

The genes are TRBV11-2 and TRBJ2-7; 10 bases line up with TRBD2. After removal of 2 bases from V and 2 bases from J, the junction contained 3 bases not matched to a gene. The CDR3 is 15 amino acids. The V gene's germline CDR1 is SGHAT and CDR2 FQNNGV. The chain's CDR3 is CASSLSLAGAYEQYF. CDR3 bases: TGTGCCAGCAGCTTAAGTCTAGCGGGAGCCTACGAGCAGTACTTC. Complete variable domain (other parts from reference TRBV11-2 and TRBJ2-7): EAGVAQSPRYKIIEKRQSVAFWCNPISGHATLYWYQQILGQGPKLLIQFQNNGVVDDSQLPKDRFSAERLKGVDSTLKIQPAKLEDSAVYLCASSLSLAGAYEQYFGPGTRLTVT.

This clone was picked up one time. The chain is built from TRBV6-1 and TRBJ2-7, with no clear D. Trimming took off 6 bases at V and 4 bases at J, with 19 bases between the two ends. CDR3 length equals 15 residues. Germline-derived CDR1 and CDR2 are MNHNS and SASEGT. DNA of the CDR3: TGTGCCAGCAGCGAGTCAGCCGTAGGCCTATACGAGCAGTACTTC. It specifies CASSESAVGLYEQYF.

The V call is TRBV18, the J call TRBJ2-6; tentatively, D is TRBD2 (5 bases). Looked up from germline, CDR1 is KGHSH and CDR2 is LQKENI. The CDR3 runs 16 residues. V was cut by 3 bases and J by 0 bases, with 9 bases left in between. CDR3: CASSPGTSSGANVLTF. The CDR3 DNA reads TGTGCCAGCTCACCGGGAACTAGCTCTGGGGCCAACGTCCTGACTTTC.

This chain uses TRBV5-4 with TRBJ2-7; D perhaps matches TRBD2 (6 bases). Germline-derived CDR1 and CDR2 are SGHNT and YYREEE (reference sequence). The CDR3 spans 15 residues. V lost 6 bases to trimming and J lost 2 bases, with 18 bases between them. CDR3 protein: CASTSTVSGTYEQYF. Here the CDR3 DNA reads TGTGCCAGCACCTCGACGGTTAGCGGAACCTACGAGCAGTACTTC.

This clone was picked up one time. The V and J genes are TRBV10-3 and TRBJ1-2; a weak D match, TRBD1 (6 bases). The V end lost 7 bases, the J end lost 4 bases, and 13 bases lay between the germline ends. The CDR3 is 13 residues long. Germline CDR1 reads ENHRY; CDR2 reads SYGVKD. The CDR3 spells CAIKLQGPYGYTF. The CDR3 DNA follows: TGTGCCATCAAACTACAGGGACCCTATGGCTACACCTTC.

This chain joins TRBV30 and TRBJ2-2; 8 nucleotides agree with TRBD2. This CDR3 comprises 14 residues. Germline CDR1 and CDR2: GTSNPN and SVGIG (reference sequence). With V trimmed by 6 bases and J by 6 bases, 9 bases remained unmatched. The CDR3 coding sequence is TGTGCCTGTCGTAGCGGGAAGGTATCCGGGGAGCTGTTTTTT. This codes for CACRSGKVSGELFF.

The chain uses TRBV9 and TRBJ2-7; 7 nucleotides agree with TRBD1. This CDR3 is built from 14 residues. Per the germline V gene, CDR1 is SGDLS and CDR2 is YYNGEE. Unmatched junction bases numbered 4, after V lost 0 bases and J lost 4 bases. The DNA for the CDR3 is TGTGCCAGCAGCGTAGAGGGACAGTATTACGAGCAGTACTTC. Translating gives CASSVEGQYYEQYF.

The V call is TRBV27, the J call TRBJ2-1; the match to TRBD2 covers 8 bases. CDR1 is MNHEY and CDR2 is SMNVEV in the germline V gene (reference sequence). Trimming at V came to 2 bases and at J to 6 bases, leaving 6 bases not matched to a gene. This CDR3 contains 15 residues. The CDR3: CASSLAGGPPNEQFF. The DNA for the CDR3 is TGTGCCAGCAGTTTAGCGGGAGGCCCCCCCAATGAGCAGTTCTTC.

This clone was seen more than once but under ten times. This chain's CDR3 is CASSQEYTEAFF. The CDR3 DNA follows: TGCGCCAGCAGCCAGGAATACACTGAAGCTTTCTTT. The chain recombines TRBV4-1 with TRBJ1-1, with no clear D. In germline, CDR1 is MGHRA, CDR2 YSYEKL. The CDR3 has 12 amino acids. Between the trimmed V and J ends, which lost 3 bases and 3 bases, there was a span of 5 bases.

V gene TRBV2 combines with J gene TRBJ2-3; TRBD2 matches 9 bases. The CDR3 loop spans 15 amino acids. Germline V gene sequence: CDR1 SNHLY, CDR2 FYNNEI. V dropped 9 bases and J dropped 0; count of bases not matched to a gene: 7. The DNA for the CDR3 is TGTGCCAGGAATCTAGCGGGGTCTAGCACAGATACGCAGTATTTT. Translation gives CARNLAGSSTDTQYF. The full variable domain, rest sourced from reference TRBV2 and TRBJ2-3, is EPEVTQTPSHQVTQMGQEVILRCVPISNHLYFYWYRQILGQKVEFLVSFYNNEISEKSEIFDDQFSVERPDGSNFTLKIRSTKLEDSAMYFCARNLAGSSTDTQYFGPGTRLTVL.

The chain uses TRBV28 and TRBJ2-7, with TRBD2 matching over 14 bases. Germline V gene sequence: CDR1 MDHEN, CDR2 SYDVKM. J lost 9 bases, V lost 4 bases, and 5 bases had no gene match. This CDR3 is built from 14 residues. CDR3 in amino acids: CASSSGTSGSMQYF. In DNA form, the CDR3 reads TGTGCCAGCAGTTCCGGGACTAGCGGGAGTATGCAGTACTTC.

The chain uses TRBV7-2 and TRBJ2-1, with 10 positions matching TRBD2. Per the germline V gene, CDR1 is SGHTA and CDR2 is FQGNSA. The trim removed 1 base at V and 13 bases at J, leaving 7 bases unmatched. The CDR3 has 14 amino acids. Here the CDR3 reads CASSLGLLAGEQFF. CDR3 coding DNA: TGTGCCAGCAGCTTAGGACTCCTAGCGGGAGAACAGTTCTTC.

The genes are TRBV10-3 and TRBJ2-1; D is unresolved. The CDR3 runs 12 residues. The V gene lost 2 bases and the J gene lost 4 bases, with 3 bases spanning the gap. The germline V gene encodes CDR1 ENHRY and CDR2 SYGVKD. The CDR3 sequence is CAISEGYNEQFF. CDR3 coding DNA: TGTGCCATCAGTGAGGGGTACAATGAGCAGTTCTTC.

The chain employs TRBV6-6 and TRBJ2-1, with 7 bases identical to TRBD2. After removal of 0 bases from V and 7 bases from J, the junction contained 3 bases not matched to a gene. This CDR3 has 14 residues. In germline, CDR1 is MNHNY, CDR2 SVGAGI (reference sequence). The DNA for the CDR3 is TGTGCCAGCAGTTACTCGCCTAGCGGTAATGAGCAGTTCTTC. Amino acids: CASSYSPSGNEQFF.

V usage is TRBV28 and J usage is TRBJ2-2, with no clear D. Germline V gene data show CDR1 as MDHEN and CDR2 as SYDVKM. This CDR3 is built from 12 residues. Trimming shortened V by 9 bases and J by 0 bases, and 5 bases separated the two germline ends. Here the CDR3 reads CASTANTGELFF. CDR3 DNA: TGTGCCAGTACTGCGAACACCGGGGAGCTGTTTTTT.

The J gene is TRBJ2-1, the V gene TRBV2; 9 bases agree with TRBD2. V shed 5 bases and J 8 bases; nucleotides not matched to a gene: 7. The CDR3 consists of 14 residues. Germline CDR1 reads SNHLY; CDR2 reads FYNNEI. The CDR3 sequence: CASSLSSGIYEQFF. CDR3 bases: TGTGCCAGCAGTTTATCTAGCGGGATATATGAGCAGTTCTTC. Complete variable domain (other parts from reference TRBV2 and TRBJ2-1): EPEVTQTPSHQVTQMGQEVILRCVPISNHLYFYWYRQILGQKVEFLVSFYNNEISEKSEIFDDQFSVERPDGSNFTLKIRSTKLEDSAMYFCASSLSSGIYEQFFGPGTRLTVL.

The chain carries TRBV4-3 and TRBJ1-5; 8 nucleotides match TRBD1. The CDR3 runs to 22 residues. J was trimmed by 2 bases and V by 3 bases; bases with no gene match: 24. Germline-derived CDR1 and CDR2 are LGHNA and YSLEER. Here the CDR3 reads CASSQFYPPGQVYIEGNQPQHF. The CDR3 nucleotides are TGCGCCAGCAGCCAGTTTTACCCCCCGGGACAGGTATATATAGAAGGCAATCAGCCCCAGCATTTT.

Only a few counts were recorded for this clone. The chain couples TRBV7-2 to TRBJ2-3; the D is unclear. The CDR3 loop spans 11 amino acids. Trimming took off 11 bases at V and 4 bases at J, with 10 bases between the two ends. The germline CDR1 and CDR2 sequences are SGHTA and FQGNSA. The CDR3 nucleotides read TGTGCCGTATCTTTGGCAGATACGCAGTATTTT. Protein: CAVSLADTQYF.

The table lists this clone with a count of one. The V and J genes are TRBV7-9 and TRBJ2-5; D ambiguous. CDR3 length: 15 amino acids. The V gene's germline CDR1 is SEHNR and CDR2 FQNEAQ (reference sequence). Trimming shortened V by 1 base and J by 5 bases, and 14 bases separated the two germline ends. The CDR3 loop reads CASSLEFVVVETQYF. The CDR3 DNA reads TGTGCCAGCAGCTTAGAATTCGTTGTTGTGGAGACCCAGTACTTC.

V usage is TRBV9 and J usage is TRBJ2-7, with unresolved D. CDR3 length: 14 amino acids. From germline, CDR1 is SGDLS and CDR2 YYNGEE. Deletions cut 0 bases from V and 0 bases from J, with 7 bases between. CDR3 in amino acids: CASSVDGNSYEQYF. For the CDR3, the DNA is TGTGCCAGCAGCGTAGATGGTAACTCCTACGAGCAGTACTTC.

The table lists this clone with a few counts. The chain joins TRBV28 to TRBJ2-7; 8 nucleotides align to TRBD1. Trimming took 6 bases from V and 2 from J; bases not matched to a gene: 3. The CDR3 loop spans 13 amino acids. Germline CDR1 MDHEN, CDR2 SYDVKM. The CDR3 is CASRGQDTYEQYF. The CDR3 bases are TGTGCCAGCAGGGGACAGGACACCTACGAGCAGTACTTC. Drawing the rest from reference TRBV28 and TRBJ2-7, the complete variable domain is DVKVTQSSRYLVKRTGEKVFLECVQDMDHENMFWYRQDPGLGLRLIYFSYDVKMKEKGDIPEGYSVSREKKERFSLILESASTNQTSMYLCASRGQDTYEQYFGPGTRLTVT.